The 19 T cell receptor beta chains reported below all come from one sample, sequenced in a study of blood T cell repertoires in COVID-19. Profiling relied on immunoSEQ multiplex PCR, and the TCRdb table lists in-frame clones only, not all of them. The repertoire holds about 270,000 clones, roughly 88% seen once, with 2% to 2.5% in the top ten. What was sequenced was PBMCs or T cells enriched from blood (not recorded which). The source of these receptors is a woman between 40 and 50 years old with acute COVID-19.

The chain combines TRBV28 with TRBJ2-1; a possible D gene is TRBD1 (5 bases). V lost 6 bases to trimming and J lost 5 bases, with 8 bases between them. CDR3 length equals 12 residues. Looked up from germline, CDR1 is MDHEN and CDR2 is SYDVKM. CDR3 nucleotides: TGTGCCAGCAGCACGACAGACAATGAGCAGTTCTTC. Amino acids: CASSTTDNEQFF.

This rearrangement joins TRBV15 to TRBJ2-7, with 7 nucleotides matching TRBD1. The CDR3 consists of 14 residues. Germline CDR1 and CDR2: LNHNV and YYDKDF (reference sequence). J was trimmed by 6 bases and V by 3 bases; bases with no gene match: 8. The CDR3 sequence is CATSSLDRVGEQYF. In DNA form, the CDR3 reads TGTGCCACCAGCAGCCTAGACAGGGTAGGCGAGCAGTACTTC.

The chain combines TRBV28 with TRBJ1-1; D unclear. V lost 7 bases and J 5 bases, leaving 20 bases between the germline ends. The CDR3 covers 15 residues. CDR1 is MDHEN, CDR2 SYDVKM, per germline. The CDR3 DNA reads as TGTGCCAGCATACCCCCTGTCGGAGGTCGGACTGAAGCTTTCTTT. Residues: CASIPPVGGRTEAFF.

The rearrangement uses TRBV9 and TRBJ1-2; TRBD1 is a possible D gene (6 bases). Trimming removed 0 bases at V and 4 bases at J, with 19 bases between. The CDR3 has 17 residues. From germline, CDR1 is SGDLS and CDR2 YYNGEE. CDR3 sequence (DNA): TGTGCCAGCAGCGTAGGAGGTACAGGGACCCAGGGCTATGGCTACACCTTC. This codes for CASSVGGTGTQGYGYTF. Full variable domain (outside the CDR3, taken from reference TRBV9 and TRBJ1-2): DSGVTQTPKHLITATGQRVTLRCSPRSGDLSVYWYQQSLDQGLQFLIQYYNGEERAKGNILERFSAQQFPDLHSELNLSSLELGDSALYFCASSVGGTGTQGYGYTFGSGTRLTVV.

The chain has TRBV2 and TRBJ1-6; D is uncertain. Germline V gene sequence: CDR1 SNHLY, CDR2 FYNNEI. The CDR3 has 13 residues. Trimming cost V 10 bases and J 7 bases, with 14 bases left between them. CDR3 DNA: TGTGCCACCAAGGAGGAGCTCAATTCACCCCTCCACTTT. It codes for CATKEELNSPLHF.

This clone was seen just once. The chain is built from TRBV30 and TRBJ1-1; D not resolved. The V end was cut by 3 bases, the J end by 11 bases, with 13 bases between. The CDR3 extends over 11 amino acids. The germline CDR1 and CDR2 sequences are GTSNPN and SVGIG (reference sequence). CDR3 bases: TGTGCCTGGAGGCCCCACAAGGAGGCTTTCTTT. Translated: CAWRPHKEAFF.

V and J are TRBV19 and TRBJ1-5; tentative D call: TRBD1 (6 bases). The V gene's germline CDR1 is LNHDA and CDR2 SQIVND (reference sequence). The V and J ends lost 3 bases and 7 bases respectively, with 16 bases between them. The CDR3 runs 15 residues. The CDR3 bases are TGTGCCAGTAGTATCGGTAACAGGGAAGGACAGCCCCAGCATTTT. Its translation is CASSIGNREGQPQHF.

This sequence joins TRBV28 and TRBJ1-6; D not resolved. CDR3 length equals 14 residues. Germline CDR1 and CDR2: MDHEN and SYDVKM. Trimming took off 4 bases at V and 9 bases at J, with 13 bases between the two ends. CDR3 bases: TGTGCCAGCAGTTCTGGTCACGAGGGTTCACCCCTCCACTTT. Translation gives CASSSGHEGSPLHF.

The V gene is TRBV5-4, the J gene TRBJ2-1; possible D gene TRBD1, 5 bases. In germline, CDR1 is SGHNT, CDR2 YYREEE (reference sequence). The germline V and J ends were trimmed by 2 bases and 5 bases, with 14 bases remaining between them. This CDR3 has 15 amino acids. This chain's CDR3 is CASSFGQGRDNEQFF. In DNA form, the CDR3 reads TGTGCCAGCAGCTTTGGCCAGGGTCGGGACAATGAGCAGTTCTTC.

V gene TRBV7-2 combines with J gene TRBJ2-3, with D perhaps TRBD2 (6 bases). With 7 bases removed from V and 0 bases from J, the gap between germline ends came to 14 bases. CDR1 is SGHTA and CDR2 is FQGNSA in the germline V gene. CDR3 length: 15 residues. The CDR3 sequence: CASNPSASSTDTQYF. CDR3 sequence (DNA): TGTGCCAGCAACCCTAGCGCCTCTAGCACAGATACGCAGTATTTT.

The chain recombines TRBV21-1 with TRBJ1-6; TRBD1, the D gene given by the table, was not confirmed from the DNA. TRBV21-1 is a pseudogene locus. The CDR3 covers 16 residues. The CDR3 region has the DNA TGTGCCAGCAGCCTCCCCCAGGGTCCGAAAAATTCACCCCTCCACTTT. This gives the protein CASSLPQGPKNSPLHF.

The chain couples TRBV3-1 (or the pseudogene TRBV3-2) to TRBJ2-3; unclear D gene. Germline CDR1 LGHDT, CDR2 YNNKEL (reference sequence). Trimming pared 4 bases from V and 0 bases from J, leaving 8 bases between. The length of the CDR3 is 14 residues. The CDR3 sequence: CASSPGFSTDTQYF. The CDR3 bases are TGTGCCAGCAGCCCCGGGTTTAGCACAGATACGCAGTATTTT.

The V call is TRBV9, the J call TRBJ1-4; maybe TRBD1 (6 bases). Trimming removed 5 bases from V and 7 bases from J, with 15 bases in between. This CDR3 contains 14 residues. Germline CDR1 is SGDLS and CDR2 is YYNGEE. The CDR3 loop is CASSATGLGEKLFF. CDR3 DNA sequence: TGTGCCAGCAGTGCCACAGGGTTGGGTGAAAAACTGTTTTTT.

The rearrangement joins TRBV6-5 to TRBJ2-5; weak D call: TRBD1 (5 bases). This CDR3 is built from 14 residues. V was cut by 5 bases and J by 2 bases, with 12 bases left in between. CDR1 MNHEY and CDR2 SVGAGI come from the germline V gene. CDR3 nucleotide sequence: TGTGCCAGCAGTAAGGACAAGATACAAGAGACCCAGTACTTC. Translating it yields CASSKDKIQETQYF.

This clone was counted once. This chain joins TRBV10-3 and TRBJ2-1, with TRBD2 as a possible D gene (5 bases). The germline V and J ends were trimmed by 1 base and 7 bases, with 8 bases remaining between them. From germline, CDR1 is ENHRY and CDR2 SYGVKD. CDR3 length equals 13 residues. CDR3 DNA: TGTGCCATCAGTGAGTGGAGCGGAAATGAGCAGTTCTTC. This codes for CAISEWSGNEQFF.

V is TRBV5-8 and J is TRBJ1-5, with TRBD1 as a possible D gene (5 bases). Deletions cut 0 bases from V and 6 bases from J, with 13 bases between. Germline-derived CDR1 and CDR2 are SGHTS and YDEGEE. The CDR3 covers 15 residues. For the CDR3, the DNA is TGTGCCAGCAGCTTGGATAGGGCAGGGTCTCAGCCCCAGCATTTT. It yields the protein CASSLDRAGSQPQHF.

The CDR3 nucleotides read TGCGCCAGCAGCCCACGGGACAGGGCGAGTGGTACTGAAGCTTTCTTT. As protein: CASSPRDRASGTEAFF. The J gene is TRBJ1-1, the V gene TRBV5-1; the match to TRBD1 covers 9 bases. Germline trimming cut 4 bases from V and 5 bases from J; bases unmatched to any gene: 12. CDR3 length: 16 amino acids. Germline V CDR1 and CDR2: SGHRS, YFSETQ. Complete variable domain (other parts from reference TRBV5-1 and TRBJ1-1): KAGVTQTPRYLIKTRGQQVTLSCSPISGHRSVSWYQQTPGQGLQFLFEYFSETQRNKGNFPGRFSGRQFSNSRSEMNVSTLELGDSALYLCASSPRDRASGTEAFFGQGTRLTVV.

The V gene is TRBV19, the J gene TRBJ2-1, with D perhaps TRBD2 (7 bases). The CDR3 covers 15 residues. Trimming took 6 bases from V and 0 from J, leaving 12 bases between them. Germline loops: CDR1 LNHDA, CDR2 SQIVND (reference sequence). The CDR3 is CASRTGGSSYNEQFF. The CDR3 bases are TGTGCCAGTAGAACGGGGGGCAGCTCCTACAATGAGCAGTTCTTC.

This chain joins TRBV14 and TRBJ1-4; TRBD1 matches at 7 bases. Germline values: CDR1 SGHDN, CDR2 FVKESK. V shed 4 bases and J 8 bases; nucleotides not matched to a gene: 13. The CDR3 covers 16 residues. CDR3: CASSPWVTGRYEKLFF. The CDR3 DNA reads TGTGCCAGCAGCCCCTGGGTGACAGGGCGTTACGAAAAACTGTTTTTT.